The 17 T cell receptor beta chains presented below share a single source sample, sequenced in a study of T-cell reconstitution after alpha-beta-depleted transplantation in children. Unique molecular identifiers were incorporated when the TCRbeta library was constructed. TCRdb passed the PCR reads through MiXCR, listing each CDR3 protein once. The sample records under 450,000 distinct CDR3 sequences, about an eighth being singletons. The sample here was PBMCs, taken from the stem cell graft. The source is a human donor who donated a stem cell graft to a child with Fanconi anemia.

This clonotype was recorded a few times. CDR3 nucleotide sequence: TGTGCCAGCAGCCCGCGGGGATTCGGAGTTACACCCCTCCACTTT. As protein: CASSPRGFGVTPLHF. The chain links TRBV7-9 to TRBJ1-6; D ambiguous. Trimming shortened V by 5 bases and J by 11 bases, and 19 bases separated the two germline ends. Germline-derived CDR1 and CDR2 are SEHNR and FQNEAQ (reference sequence). The CDR3 length is 15 residues.

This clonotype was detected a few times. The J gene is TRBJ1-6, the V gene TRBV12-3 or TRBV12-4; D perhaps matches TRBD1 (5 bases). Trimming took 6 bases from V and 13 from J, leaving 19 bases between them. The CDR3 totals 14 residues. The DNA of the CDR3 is TGTGCCAGCAGCCACACCGGGGCCCTAGGCCCCCTCCACTTT. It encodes CASSHTGALGPLHF.

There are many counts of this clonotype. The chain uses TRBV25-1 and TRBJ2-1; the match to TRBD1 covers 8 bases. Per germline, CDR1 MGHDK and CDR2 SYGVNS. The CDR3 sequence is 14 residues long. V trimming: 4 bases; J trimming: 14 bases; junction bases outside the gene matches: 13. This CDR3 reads CASSGGDFTGGEFF. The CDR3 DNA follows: TGTGCCAGCAGTGGGGGGGACTTTACAGGGGGAGAGTTCTTC.

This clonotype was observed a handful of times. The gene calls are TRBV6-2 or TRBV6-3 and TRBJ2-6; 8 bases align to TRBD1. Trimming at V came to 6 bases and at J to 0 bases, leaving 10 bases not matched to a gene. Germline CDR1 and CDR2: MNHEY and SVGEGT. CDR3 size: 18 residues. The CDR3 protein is CASSPLRGLSSGANVLTF. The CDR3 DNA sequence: TGTGCCAGCAGCCCACTCAGGGGGCTAAGCTCTGGGGCCAACGTCCTGACTTTC.

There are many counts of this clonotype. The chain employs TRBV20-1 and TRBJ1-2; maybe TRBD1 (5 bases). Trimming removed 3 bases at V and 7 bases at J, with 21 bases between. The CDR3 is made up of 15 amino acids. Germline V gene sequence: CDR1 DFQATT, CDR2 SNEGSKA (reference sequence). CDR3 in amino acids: CSASKRGLGDSGYTF. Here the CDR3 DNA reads TGCAGTGCTAGTAAAAGGGGACTGGGGGACTCTGGCTACACCTTC.

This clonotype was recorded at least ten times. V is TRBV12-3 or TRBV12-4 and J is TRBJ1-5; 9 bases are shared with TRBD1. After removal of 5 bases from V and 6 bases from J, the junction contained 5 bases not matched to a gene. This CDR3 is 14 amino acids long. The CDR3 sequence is CASSPRQGGQPQHF. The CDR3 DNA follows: TGTGCCAGCAGTCCGCGACAGGGGGGTCAGCCCCAGCATTTT.

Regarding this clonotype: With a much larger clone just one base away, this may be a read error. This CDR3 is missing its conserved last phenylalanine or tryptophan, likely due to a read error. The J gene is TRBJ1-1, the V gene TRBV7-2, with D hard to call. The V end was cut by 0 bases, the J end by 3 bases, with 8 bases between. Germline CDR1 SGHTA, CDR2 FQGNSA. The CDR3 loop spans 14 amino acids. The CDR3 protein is CASSLARAYTEAFY. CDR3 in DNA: TGTGCCAGCAGCTTAGCACGGGCGTACACTGAAGCTTTCTAT.

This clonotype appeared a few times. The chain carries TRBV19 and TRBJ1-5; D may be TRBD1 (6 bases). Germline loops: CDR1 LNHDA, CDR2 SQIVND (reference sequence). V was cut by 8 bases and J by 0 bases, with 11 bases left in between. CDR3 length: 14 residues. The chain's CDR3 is CASRDRYSNQPQHF. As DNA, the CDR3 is TGTGCCAGTCGAGACAGGTATAGCAATCAGCCCCAGCATTTT.

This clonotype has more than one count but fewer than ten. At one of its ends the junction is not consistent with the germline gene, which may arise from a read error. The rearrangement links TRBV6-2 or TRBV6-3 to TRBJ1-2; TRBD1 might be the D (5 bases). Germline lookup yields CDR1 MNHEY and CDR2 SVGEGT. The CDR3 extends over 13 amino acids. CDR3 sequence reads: CASRPTRDYGYTF. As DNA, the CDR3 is TGTGCCAGCAGGCCTACCCGGGACTACGGCTACACCTTC.

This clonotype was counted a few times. The CDR3 DNA sequence: TGTGCCAGCAGCCCAAGGGCGGGGGCCCCCTACGAGCAGTACTTC. As protein: CASSPRAGAPYEQYF. The chain couples TRBV7-3 to TRBJ2-7, with TRBD2 as a possible D gene (7 bases). The V gene's germline CDR1 is SGHTA and CDR2 FQGTGA. CDR3 size: 15 residues. The ends were cut back, 5 bases at V and 2 bases at J, with 16 bases in the middle. The variable domain in full, completed from reference TRBV7-3 and TRBJ2-7, reads GAGVSQTPSNKVTEKGKYVELRCDPISGHTALYWYRQSLGQGPEFLIYFQGTGAADDSGLPNDRFFAVRPEGSVSTLKIQRTERGDSAVYLCASSPRAGAPYEQYFGPGTRLTVT.

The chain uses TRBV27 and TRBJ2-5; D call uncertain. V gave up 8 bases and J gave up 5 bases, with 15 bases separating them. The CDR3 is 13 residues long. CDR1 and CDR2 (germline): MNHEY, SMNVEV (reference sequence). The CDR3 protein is CASSTLAWETQYF. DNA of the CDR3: TGTGCCAGCTCCACTTTAGCATGGGAGACCCAGTACTTC.

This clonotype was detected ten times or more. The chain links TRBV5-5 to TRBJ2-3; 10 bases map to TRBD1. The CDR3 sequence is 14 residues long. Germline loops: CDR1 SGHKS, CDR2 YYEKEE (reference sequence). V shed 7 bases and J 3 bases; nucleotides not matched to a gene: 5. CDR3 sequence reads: CASADRGRTDTQYF. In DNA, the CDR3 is TGTGCCAGCGCAGACAGGGGGCGGACAGATACGCAGTATTTT.

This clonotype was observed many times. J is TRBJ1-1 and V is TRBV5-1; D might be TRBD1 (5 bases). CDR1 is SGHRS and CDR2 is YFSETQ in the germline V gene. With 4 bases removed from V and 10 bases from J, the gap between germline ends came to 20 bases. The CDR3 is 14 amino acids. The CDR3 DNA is TGCGCCAGCAGCCCTGGGACCACCAAAAGCGGAGCTTTCTTT. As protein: CASSPGTTKSGAFF.

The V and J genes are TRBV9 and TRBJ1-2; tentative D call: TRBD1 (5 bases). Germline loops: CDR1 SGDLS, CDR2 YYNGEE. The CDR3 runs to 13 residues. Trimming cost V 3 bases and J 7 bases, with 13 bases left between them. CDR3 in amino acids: CASSARLGGGYTF. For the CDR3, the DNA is TGTGCCAGCAGCGCGCGGCTTGGGGGTGGCTACACCTTC.

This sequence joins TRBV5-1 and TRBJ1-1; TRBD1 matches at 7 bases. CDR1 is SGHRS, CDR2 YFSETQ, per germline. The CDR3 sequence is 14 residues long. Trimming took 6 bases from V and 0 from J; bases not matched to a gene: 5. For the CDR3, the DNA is TGCGCCAGCACCCAGGGGGGGGTGAACACTGAAGCTTTCTTT. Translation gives CASTQGGVNTEAFF.

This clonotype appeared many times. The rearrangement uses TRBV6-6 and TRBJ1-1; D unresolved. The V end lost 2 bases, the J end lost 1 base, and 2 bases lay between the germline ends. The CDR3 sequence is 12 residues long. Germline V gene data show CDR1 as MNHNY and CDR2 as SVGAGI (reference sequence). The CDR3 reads CASSYPNTEAFF. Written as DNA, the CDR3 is TGTGCCAGCAGTTACCCGAACACTGAAGCTTTCTTT.

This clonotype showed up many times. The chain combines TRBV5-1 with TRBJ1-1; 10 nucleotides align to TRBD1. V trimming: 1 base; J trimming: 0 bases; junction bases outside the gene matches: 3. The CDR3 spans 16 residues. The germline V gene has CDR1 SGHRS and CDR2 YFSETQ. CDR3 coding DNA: TGCGCCAGCAGCTTGAGTGGGACAGGGGTGAACACTGAAGCTTTCTTT. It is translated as CASSLSGTGVNTEAFF.